This TCR beta chain is from a study of Tregs in tolerant kidney transplant recipients. General study points: This study did not directly address biological reproducibility.

This CDR3 is built from 16 residues. Deletions cut 4 bases from V and 5 bases from J, with 18 bases between. CDR1 and CDR2 (germline): SGHRS, YFSETQ. About this clone itself: Antigen unknown.

This table comes from immunoSEQ multiplex PCR, and its TCRdb copy is limited to in-frame clones, with some not included. The table shows fewer than 65,000 clones, with over 75% occurring only once. This chain joins TRBV5-1 and TRBJ2-2; D is unresolved. The specimen comprised Tregs from blood, sampled before the transplant. The sequence was collected from a human donor who received a combined kidney and bone marrow transplant. This chain's CDR3 is CASSPGTRERTGELFF. The CDR3 DNA is TGCGCCAGCAGCCCAGGCACTCGAGAAAGAACCGGGGAGCTGTTTTTT. Complete variable domain (other parts from reference TRBV5-1 and TRBJ2-2): KAGVTQTPRYLIKTRGQQVTLSCSPISGHRSVSWYQQTPGQGLQFLFEYFSETQRNKGNFPGRFSGRQFSNSRSEMNVSTLELGDSALYLCASSPGTRERTGELFFGEGSRLTVL.